This T cell receptor (beta chain) originates from a study of T cells in Graves' hyperthyroidism and ophthalmopathy. The germline gives CDR1 MNHEY, CDR2 SVGAGI. V was clipped by 0 bases and J by 2 bases, with 12 bases between them. This CDR3 spans 16 amino acids. The table lists this clonotype with many counts. The antigen is not known. TCR beta CDR3 region amplification was performed from RNA transcripts. During a first-round RT-PCR of the TCR CDR3, the HTBI primer set was used. TCRdb reprocessed the multiplex PCR reads via MiXCR and lists one record per CDR3 protein. The sample comprises about 380,000 distinct CDR3 sequences, approximately 12% of which are singletons, and more than 20% rests with the top ten. Regarding the study as a whole: Ophthalmopathy stood apart from stable hyperthyroidism in a 13 V-J model.

This TCR was recovered from a man aged 30-40 years with Graves' hyperthyroidism that later progressed to Graves' ophthalmopathy. The sequencing input was blood. The rearrangement joins TRBV6-5 to TRBJ2-3; no reliable D call. Written as DNA, the CDR3 is TGTGCCAGCAGTTACTCGATCGCCCCGAACACAGATACGCAGTATTTT. Its translation: CASSYSIAPNTDTQYF.